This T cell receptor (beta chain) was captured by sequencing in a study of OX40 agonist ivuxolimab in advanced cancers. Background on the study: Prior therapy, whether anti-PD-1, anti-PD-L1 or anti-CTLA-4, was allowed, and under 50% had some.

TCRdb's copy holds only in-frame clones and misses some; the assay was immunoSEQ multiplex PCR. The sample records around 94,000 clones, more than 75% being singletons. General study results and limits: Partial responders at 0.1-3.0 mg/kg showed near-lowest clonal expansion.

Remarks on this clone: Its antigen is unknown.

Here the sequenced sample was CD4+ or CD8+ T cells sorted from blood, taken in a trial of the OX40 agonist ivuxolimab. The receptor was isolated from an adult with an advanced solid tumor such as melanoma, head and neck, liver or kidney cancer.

The CDR3 bases are TGTGCCAGCGCCGAACTAAGTGGAAACACCATATATTTT. Residues: CASAELSGNTIYF. This chain joins TRBV11-3 and TRBJ1-3; D is unclear. The germline CDR1 and CDR2 sequences are SGHNT and YENEEA. The CDR3 covers 13 residues. Trimming cost V 8 bases and J 3 bases, with 11 bases left between them. Full variable domain (rest looked up from reference TRBV11-3 and TRBJ1-3): EAGVVQSPRYKIIEKKQPVAFWCNPISGHNTLYWYLQNLGQGPELLIRYENEEAVDDSQLPKDRFSAERLKGVDSTLKIQPAELGDSAVYLCASAELSGNTIYFGEGSWLTVV.